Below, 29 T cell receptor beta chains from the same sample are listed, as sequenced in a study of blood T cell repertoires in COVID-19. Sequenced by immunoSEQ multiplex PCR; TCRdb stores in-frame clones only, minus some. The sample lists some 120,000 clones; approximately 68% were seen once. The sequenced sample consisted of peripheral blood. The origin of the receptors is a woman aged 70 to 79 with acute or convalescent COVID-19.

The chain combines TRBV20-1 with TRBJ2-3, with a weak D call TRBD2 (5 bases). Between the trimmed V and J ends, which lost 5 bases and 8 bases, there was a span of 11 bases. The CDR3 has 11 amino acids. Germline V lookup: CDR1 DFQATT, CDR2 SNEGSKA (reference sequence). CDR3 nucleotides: TGCAGTGCTGGACTCGTTTCTACGCAGTATTTT. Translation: CSAGLVSTQYF.

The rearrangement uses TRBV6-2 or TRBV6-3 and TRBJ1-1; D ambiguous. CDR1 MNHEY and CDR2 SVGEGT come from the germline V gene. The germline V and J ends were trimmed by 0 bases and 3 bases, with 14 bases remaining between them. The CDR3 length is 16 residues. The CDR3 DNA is TGTGCCAGCAGTTACTCGCCACACCTCGGGGACACTGAAGCTTTCTTT. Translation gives CASSYSPHLGDTEAFF.

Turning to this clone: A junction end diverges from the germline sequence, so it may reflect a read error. The CDR3 region is CASSPPGQGSFNEQFF. DNA of the CDR3: TGTGCCAGCAGTCCCCCCGGGCAGGGATCCTTCAATGAGCAGTTCTTC. V usage is TRBV28 and J usage is TRBJ2-1; the D gene is possibly TRBD1 (5 bases). There are 16 residues in the CDR3. Germline V lookup: CDR1 MDHEN, CDR2 SYDVKM.

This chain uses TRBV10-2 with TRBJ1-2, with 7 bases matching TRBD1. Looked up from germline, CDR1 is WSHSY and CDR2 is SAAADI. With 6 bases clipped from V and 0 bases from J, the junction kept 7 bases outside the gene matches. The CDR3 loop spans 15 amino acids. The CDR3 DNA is TGCGCCAGCAGGGGCAGGGGGAGGACTAACTATGGCTACACCTTC. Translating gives CASRGRGRTNYGYTF.

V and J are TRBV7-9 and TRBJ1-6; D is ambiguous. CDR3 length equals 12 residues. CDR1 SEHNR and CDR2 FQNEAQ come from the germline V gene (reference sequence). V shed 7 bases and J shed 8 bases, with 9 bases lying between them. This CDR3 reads CASMRADSPLHF. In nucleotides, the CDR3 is TGTGCCAGCATGCGGGCAGATTCACCCCTCCACTTT.

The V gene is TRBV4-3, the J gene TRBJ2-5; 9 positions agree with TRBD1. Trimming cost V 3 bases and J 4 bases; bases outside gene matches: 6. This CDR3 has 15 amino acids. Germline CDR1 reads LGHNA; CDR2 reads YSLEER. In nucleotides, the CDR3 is TGCGCCAGCAGCCAGCGAACAGGGGGCGCAGAGACCCAGTACTTC. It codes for CASSQRTGGAETQYF.

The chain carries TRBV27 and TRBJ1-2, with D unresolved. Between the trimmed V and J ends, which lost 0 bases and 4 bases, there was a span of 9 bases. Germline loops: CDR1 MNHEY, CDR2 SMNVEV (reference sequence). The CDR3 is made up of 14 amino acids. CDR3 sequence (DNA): TGTGCCAGCAGTTTATCGTTTACGGGCTATGGCTACACCTTC. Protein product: CASSLSFTGYGYTF.

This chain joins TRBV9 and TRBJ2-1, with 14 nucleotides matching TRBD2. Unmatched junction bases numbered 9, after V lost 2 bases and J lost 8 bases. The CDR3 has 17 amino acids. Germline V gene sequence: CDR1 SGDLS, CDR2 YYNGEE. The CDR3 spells CASSVRGLAGERDEQFF. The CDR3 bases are TGTGCCAGCAGCGTCCGGGGACTAGCGGGGGAGCGCGATGAGCAGTTCTTC.

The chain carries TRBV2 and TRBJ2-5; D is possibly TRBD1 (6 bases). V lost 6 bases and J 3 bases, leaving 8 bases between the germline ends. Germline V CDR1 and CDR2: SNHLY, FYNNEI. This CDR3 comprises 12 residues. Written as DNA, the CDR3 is TGTGCCAGCAGAGAGGGGGAAGAGACCCAGTACTTC. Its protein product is CASREGEETQYF.

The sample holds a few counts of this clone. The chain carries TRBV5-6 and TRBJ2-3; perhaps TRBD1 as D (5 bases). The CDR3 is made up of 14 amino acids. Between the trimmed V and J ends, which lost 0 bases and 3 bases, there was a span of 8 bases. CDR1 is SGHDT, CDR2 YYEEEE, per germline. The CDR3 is CASSLEGPTDTQYF. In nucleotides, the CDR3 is TGTGCCAGCAGCTTGGAGGGGCCTACAGATACGCAGTATTTT.

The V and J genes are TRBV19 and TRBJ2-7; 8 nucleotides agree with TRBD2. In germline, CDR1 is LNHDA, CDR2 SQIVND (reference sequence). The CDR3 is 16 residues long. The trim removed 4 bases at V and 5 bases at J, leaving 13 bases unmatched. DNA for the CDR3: TGTGCCAGTAGTACCCGCTTAGCGGGACCGGGGGACGAGCAGTACTTC. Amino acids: CASSTRLAGPGDEQYF. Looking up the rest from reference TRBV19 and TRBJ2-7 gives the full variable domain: DGGITQSPKYLFRKEGQNVTLSCEQNLNHDAMYWYRQDPGQGLRLIYYSQIVNDFQKGDIAEGYSVSREKKESFPLTVTSAQKNPTAFYLCASSTRLAGPGDEQYFGPGTRLTVT.

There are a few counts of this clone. The CDR3 sequence: CASSEYTEAFF. CDR3 sequence (DNA): TGTGCCAGCAGTGAGTACACTGAAGCTTTCTTT. The rearrangement links TRBV6-2 or TRBV6-3 to TRBJ1-1; D gene ambiguous. V gave up 5 bases and J gave up 3 bases, with 4 bases separating them. The CDR3 sequence is 11 residues long. The germline gives CDR1 MNHEY, CDR2 SVGEGT.

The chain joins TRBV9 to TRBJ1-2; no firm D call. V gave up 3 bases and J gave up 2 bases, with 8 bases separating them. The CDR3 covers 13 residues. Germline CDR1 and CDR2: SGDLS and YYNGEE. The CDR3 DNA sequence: TGTGCCAGCAGCGGACTGCTCAACTATGGCTACACCTTC. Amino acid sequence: CASSGLLNYGYTF. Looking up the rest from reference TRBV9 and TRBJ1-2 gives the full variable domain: DSGVTQTPKHLITATGQRVTLRCSPRSGDLSVYWYQQSLDQGLQFLIQYYNGEERAKGNILERFSAQQFPDLHSELNLSSLELGDSALYFCASSGLLNYGYTFGSGTRLTVV.

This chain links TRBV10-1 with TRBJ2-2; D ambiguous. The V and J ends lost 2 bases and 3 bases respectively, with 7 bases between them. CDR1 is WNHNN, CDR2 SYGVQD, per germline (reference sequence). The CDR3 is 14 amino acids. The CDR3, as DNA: TGCGCCAGCAGTGAGCGATTAGACACCGGGGAGCTGTTTTTT. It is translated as CASSERLDTGELFF.

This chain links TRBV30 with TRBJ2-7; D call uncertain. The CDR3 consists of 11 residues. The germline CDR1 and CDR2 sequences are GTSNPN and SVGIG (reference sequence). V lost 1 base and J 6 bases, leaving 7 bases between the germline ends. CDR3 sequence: CAWSGTTEQYF. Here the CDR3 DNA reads TGTGCCTGGAGTGGAACTACCGAGCAGTACTTC.

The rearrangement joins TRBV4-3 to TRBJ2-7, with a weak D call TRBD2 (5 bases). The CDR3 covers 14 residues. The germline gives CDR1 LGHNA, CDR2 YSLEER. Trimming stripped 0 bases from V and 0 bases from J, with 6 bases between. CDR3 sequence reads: CASSQEEGSYEQYF. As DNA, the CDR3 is TGCGCCAGCAGCCAAGAAGAGGGCTCCTACGAGCAGTACTTC.

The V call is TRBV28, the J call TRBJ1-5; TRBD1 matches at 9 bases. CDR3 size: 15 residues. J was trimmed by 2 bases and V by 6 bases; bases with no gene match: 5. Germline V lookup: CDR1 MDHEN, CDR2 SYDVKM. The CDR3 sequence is CASSTTGGGNQPQHF. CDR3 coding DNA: TGTGCCAGCAGCACCACAGGGGGCGGCAATCAGCCCCAGCATTTT. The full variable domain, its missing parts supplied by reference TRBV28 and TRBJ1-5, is DVKVTQSSRYLVKRTGEKVFLECVQDMDHENMFWYRQDPGLGLRLIYFSYDVKMKEKGDIPEGYSVSREKKERFSLILESASTNQTSMYLCASSTTGGGNQPQHFGDGTRLSIL.

The CDR3 reads CANQVYNEQFF. CDR3 coding DNA: TGTGCTAACCAGGTCTACAATGAGCAGTTCTTC. The J gene is TRBJ2-1, the V gene TRBV12-3 or TRBV12-4; D is undetermined. CDR3 length equals 11 residues.

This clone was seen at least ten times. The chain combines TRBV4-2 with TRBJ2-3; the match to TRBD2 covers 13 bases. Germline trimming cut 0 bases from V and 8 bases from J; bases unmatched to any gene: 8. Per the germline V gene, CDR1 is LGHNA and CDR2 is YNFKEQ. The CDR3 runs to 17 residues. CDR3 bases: TGTGCCAGCAGCCAAGAAACACTAGCGGGAGGGTTAGTTACGCAGTATTTT. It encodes CASSQETLAGGLVTQYF.

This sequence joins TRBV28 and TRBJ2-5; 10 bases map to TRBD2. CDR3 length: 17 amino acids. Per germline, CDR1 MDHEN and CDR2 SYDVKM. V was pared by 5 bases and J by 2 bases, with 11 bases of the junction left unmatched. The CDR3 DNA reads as TGTGCCAGCAGTAATCAGAGCGGGAGGGCTCTACAAGAGACCCAGTACTTC. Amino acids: CASSNQSGRALQETQYF.

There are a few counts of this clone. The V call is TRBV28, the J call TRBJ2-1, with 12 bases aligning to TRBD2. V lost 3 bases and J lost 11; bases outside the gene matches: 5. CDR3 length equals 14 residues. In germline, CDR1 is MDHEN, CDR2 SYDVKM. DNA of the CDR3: TGTGCCAGCAGTTTGGCTAGCGGGAGGGGTCAGCAGTTCTTC. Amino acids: CASSLASGRGQQFF.

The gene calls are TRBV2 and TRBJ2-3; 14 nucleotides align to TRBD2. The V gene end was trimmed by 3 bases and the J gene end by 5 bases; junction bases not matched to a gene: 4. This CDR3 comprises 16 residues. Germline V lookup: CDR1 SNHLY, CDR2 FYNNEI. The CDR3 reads CASSEGGLAGEDTQYF. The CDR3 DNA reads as TGTGCCAGCAGTGAGGGGGGACTAGCGGGGGAAGATACGCAGTATTTT.

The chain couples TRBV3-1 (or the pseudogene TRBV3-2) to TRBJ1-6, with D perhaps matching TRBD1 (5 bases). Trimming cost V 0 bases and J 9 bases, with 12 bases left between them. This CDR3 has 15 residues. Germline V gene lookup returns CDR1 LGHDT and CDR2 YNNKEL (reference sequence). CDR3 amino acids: CASSQEGTSSSPLHF. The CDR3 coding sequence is TGTGCCAGCAGCCAAGAAGGGACTTCGTCTTCACCCCTCCACTTT.

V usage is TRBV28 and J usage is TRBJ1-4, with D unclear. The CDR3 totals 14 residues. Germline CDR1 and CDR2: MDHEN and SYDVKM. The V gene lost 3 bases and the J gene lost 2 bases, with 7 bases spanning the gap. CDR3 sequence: CASSLTETNEKLFF. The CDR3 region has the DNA TGTGCCAGCAGTTTGACTGAGACTAATGAAAAACTGTTTTTT.

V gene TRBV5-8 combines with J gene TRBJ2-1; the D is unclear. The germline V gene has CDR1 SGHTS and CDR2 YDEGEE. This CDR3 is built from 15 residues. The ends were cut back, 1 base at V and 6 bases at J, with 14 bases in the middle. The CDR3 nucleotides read TGTGCCAGCAGCTTGTTCGGCCCTCGGAGCAATGAGCAGTTCTTC. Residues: CASSLFGPRSNEQFF.

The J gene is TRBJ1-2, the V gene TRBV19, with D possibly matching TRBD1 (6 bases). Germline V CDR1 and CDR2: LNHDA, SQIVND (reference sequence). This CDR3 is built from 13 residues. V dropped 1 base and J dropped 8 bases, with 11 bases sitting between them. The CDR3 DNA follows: TGTGCCAGTAGTATAGGGGGGCGCGGGGGCTACACCTTC. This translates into CASSIGGRGGYTF.

CDR3 loop: CASSLGTGKNIQYF. The CDR3 DNA reads as TGTGCCAGCAGCTTAGGGACAGGGAAAAACATTCAGTACTTC. The V call is TRBV11-2, the J call TRBJ2-4, with 8 bases fitting TRBD1. V dropped 1 base and J dropped 4; count of bases not matched to a gene: 0. The CDR3 runs 14 residues. Germline loops: CDR1 SGHAT, CDR2 FQNNGV.

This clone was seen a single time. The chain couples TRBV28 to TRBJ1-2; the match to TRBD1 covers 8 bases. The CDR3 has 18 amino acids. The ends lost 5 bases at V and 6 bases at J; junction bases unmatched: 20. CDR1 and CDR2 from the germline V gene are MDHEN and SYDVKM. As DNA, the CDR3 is TGTGCCAGCAGTCCATTCTTCCCCACCGGACAGGGCCTGGATGGCTACACCTTC. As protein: CASSPFFPTGQGLDGYTF.

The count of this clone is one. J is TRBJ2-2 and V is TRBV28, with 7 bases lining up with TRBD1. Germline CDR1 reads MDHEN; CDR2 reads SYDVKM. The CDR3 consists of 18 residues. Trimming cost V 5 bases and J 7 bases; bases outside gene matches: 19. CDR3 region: CASSPHFFRDSYIGELFF. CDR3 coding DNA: TGTGCCAGCAGTCCCCACTTTTTCCGGGACAGCTACATCGGGGAGCTGTTTTTT.